The 10 T cell receptor beta chains below were found in one sample sequenced in a study of cytomegalovirus exposure and HLA in healthy donors. PCR employed 60 Vbeta and 13 Jbeta primers. TCRdb keeps only in-frame clones here, not all; method: immunoSEQ multiplex PCR. The table lists around 210,000 clones, 75% to 85% of them singletons, with approximately 0.4% in the top ten. The sample comprised PBMCs. The receptors were sampled from a male donor in good health and CMV-seropositive.

The chain joins TRBV9 to TRBJ2-1, with D possibly TRBD1 on 7 matching bases. Trimming left V 3 bases short and J 5 bases short, with 15 bases between. CDR1 is SGDLS, CDR2 YYNGEE, per germline. The CDR3 runs 15 residues. This CDR3 reads CASSAPQGTHNEQFF. For the CDR3, the DNA is TGTGCCAGCAGCGCACCACAGGGGACTCACAATGAGCAGTTCTTC.

The chain's CDR3 is CASRQGSGANVLTF. CDR3 coding DNA: TGTGCCAGCAGGCAGGGCTCTGGGGCCAACGTCCTGACTTTC. The chain uses TRBV27 and TRBJ2-6, with TRBD1 as a possible D gene (5 bases). V lost 6 bases to trimming and J lost 0 bases, with 6 bases between them. Germline V gene data show CDR1 as MNHEY and CDR2 as SMNVEV (reference sequence). The CDR3 is 14 amino acids. Looking up the rest from reference TRBV27 and TRBJ2-6 gives the full variable domain: EAQVTQNPRYLITVTGKKLTVTCSQNMNHEYMSWYRQDPGLGLRQIYYSMNVEVTDKGDVPEGYKVSRKEKRNFPLILESPSPNQTSLYFCASRQGSGANVLTFGAGSRLTVL.

This clone was observed a single time. The chain has TRBV6-5 and TRBJ2-7, with TRBD1 identical over 9 bases. Losses at the gene ends were 2 bases for V and 2 bases for J; bases not matched to a gene: 1. The germline V gene has CDR1 MNHEY and CDR2 SVGAGI. This CDR3 has 14 amino acids. The chain's CDR3 is CASSYRDRAYEQYF. The DNA of the CDR3 is TGTGCCAGCAGTTACAGGGACAGGGCCTACGAGCAGTACTTC.

This clone was counted a few times. The rearrangement uses TRBV6-6 and TRBJ2-1; 9 nucleotides match TRBD2. Germline CDR1 is MNHNY and CDR2 is SVGAGI (reference sequence). CDR3 length: 16 residues. The V gene end was trimmed by 2 bases and the J gene end by 0 bases; junction bases not matched to a gene: 2. The CDR3 DNA reads TGTGCCAGCAGTTACCCTAGCGGGGTCTCCTACAATGAGCAGTTCTTC. This gives the protein CASSYPSGVSYNEQFF.

The rearrangement joins TRBV5-6 to TRBJ2-1, with unresolved D. Looked up from germline, CDR1 is SGHDT and CDR2 is YYEEEE. V was clipped by 1 base and J by 1 base, with 12 bases between them. This CDR3 region has 16 residues. The CDR3 protein is CASSLFGDESYNEQFF. CDR3 nucleotides: TGTGCCAGCAGCTTGTTCGGTGATGAATCCTACAATGAGCAGTTCTTC. Full variable domain (missing parts from reference TRBV5-6 and TRBJ2-1): DAGVTQSPTHLIKTRGQQVTLRCSPKSGHDTVSWYQQALGQGPQFIFQYYEEEERQRGNFPDRFSGHQFPNYSSELNVNALLLGDSALYLCASSLFGDESYNEQFFGPGTRLTVL.

The chain has TRBV9 and TRBJ2-1, with a tentative D call TRBD2 (5 bases). V was shortened by 0 bases and J by 15 bases, with 13 bases between the two germline ends. The CDR3 spans 12 residues. CDR1 and CDR2 (germline): SGDLS, YYNGEE. CDR3 nucleotides: TGTGCCAGCAGCGTAGAGGAGGTGCCGCGGTTCTTC. It specifies CASSVEEVPRFF.

This chain joins TRBV28 and TRBJ2-7; TRBD2 agrees at 11 bases. From germline, CDR1 is MDHEN and CDR2 SYDVKM. V was pared by 4 bases and J by 4 bases, with 6 bases of the junction left unmatched. This CDR3 has 15 residues. The CDR3 is CASSSRASGRYEQYF. CDR3 in DNA: TGTGCCAGCAGTTCCCGGGCTAGCGGGAGGTACGAGCAGTACTTC.

The J gene is TRBJ2-1, the V gene TRBV9; D ambiguous. V was pared by 4 bases and J by 6 bases, with 11 bases between. The germline V gene encodes CDR1 SGDLS and CDR2 YYNGEE. The CDR3 is made up of 13 amino acids. CDR3 protein: CASSPSPPNEQFF. Here the CDR3 DNA reads TGTGCCAGCAGCCCGAGCCCCCCCAATGAGCAGTTCTTC.

The chain combines TRBV9 with TRBJ2-2, with TRBD2 matching over 11 bases. The CDR3 consists of 18 residues. Germline CDR1 and CDR2: SGDLS and YYNGEE. J lost 2 bases, V lost 4 bases, and 10 bases had no gene match. The CDR3 loop reads CASSLTSGATKNTGELFF. Here the CDR3 DNA reads TGTGCCAGCAGCTTGACTAGCGGGGCTACTAAAAACACCGGGGAGCTGTTTTTT.

The J gene is TRBJ2-2, the V gene TRBV19; the match to TRBD1 covers 8 bases. Trimming removed 6 bases from V and 4 bases from J; junction bases left unmatched: 4. The V gene's germline CDR1 is LNHDA and CDR2 SQIVND (reference sequence). CDR3 length: 14 amino acids. CDR3 sequence: CASRTTGATGELFF. Written as DNA, the CDR3 is TGTGCCAGTAGAACGACAGGGGCCACCGGGGAGCTGTTTTTT.